Here is one T cell receptor beta chain with its context. The source of the sample is a study of blood T cell repertoires in COVID-19. At the level of the study: Material from acute and convalescent COVID-19 was sourced from the United States, Italy and Spain. From T cells, B-cell-depleted T cells, or PBMCs came the material, which was cDNA or gDNA.

The data were produced by immunoSEQ multiplex PCR, yet TCRdb's version contains in-frame clones alone and is incomplete. This sample has a few hundred thousand clones, with about 91% found just once. Recruits, aged roughly 18 to 95 years, lived in roughly 22 US areas. Allocation to cohorts depended on clinical history reported by the participants. The material sequenced was PBMCs or T cells enriched from blood (not recorded which). This TCR was recovered from a woman in her thirties or forties with acute COVID-19.

CDR3 DNA: TGTGCCAGCAGCAAAGCGGGACTAGTTCAAGAGACCCAGTACTTC. Translated: CASSKAGLVQETQYF. The V call is TRBV21-1, the J call TRBJ2-5; the table assigns TRBD2, which was not confirmed against the DNA. TRBV21-1 is noted as a pseudogene. This CDR3 comprises 15 residues.